The source of this TCR beta chain is a study of T-cell reconstitution after alpha-beta-depleted transplantation in children. The V and J ends lost 8 bases and 5 bases respectively, with 15 bases between them. The CDR3 has 14 residues. In its sample, this clonotype was seen a few times. The library targeted TCRbeta and was prepared with unique molecular identifiers. TCRdb recomputed calls from the PCR reads with MiXCR, one row per CDR3 protein. The data hold about 420,000 distinct CDR3 sequences, with around 9.9% observed a single time. The rearrangement links TRBV12-3 or TRBV12-4 to TRBJ2-2; no firm D call. The receptor's source is a human donor who donated a stem cell graft to a child with acute myeloid leukemia. The sequenced sample was PBMCs from the stem cell graft donor, obtained from the stem cell graft. This chain's CDR3 is CASAYPGGTGELFF. The CDR3 region has the DNA TGTGCCAGCGCTTATCCCGGCGGAACCGGGGAGCTGTTTTTT.